This record concerns one T cell receptor (beta chain) sequence. 60 Vbeta and 13 Jbeta primers were used in PCR. Assay used: immunoSEQ multiplex PCR; TCRdb lists only in-frame clones, some missing. The table shows roughly 160,000 clones, with around 80% occurring only once. The sample originates from a study of cytomegalovirus exposure and HLA in healthy donors. This receptor was taken from a woman in her thirties in good health and CMV-seropositive. Sequencing was done on a sample of PBMCs.

CDR3 coding DNA: TGTGCCAGCAGTGAAGCGTCACTGCGAAACACCATATATTTT. This sequence encodes CASSEASLRNTIYF. The chain employs TRBV6-1 and TRBJ1-3; D remains unclear. The CDR3 spans 14 residues. V was clipped by 0 bases and J by 5 bases, with 8 bases between them. The germline CDR1 and CDR2 sequences are MNHNS and SASEGT.